Given below is one T cell receptor beta chain in context. Antigen specificity is unknown. The data originate from a study of cytomegalovirus exposure and HLA in healthy donors. With 60 Vbeta and 13 Jbeta primers, the PCR was carried out. Profiled with immunoSEQ multiplex PCR; TCRdb holds only in-frame clones, not every one. Here the sample spans tens of thousands of clones, approximately 71% being singletons. Whole-study findings and limits: In a later analysis, compared with equally common non-associated chains, HLA-associated beta chains were more expanded. Most TCR sequences showed up rarely, but some public TCRs showed up in many donors. The Asian-associated ancestry cluster reportedly had fewer N-insertions than the approximately 690-donor mean in a later analysis.

There are 14 residues in the CDR3. Trimming at V came to 8 bases and at J to 1 base, leaving 7 bases not matched to a gene. CDR1 is WSHSY and CDR2 is SAAADI in the germline V gene. Input material: PBMCs. This receptor was taken from a middle-aged man in good health and CMV-seropositive. V and J are TRBV10-2 and TRBJ1-1, with 7 positions matching TRBD1. For the CDR3, the DNA is TGCGCCAGCGACTCCCGGGACAGGAACACTGAAGCTTTCTTT. This translates into CASDSRDRNTEAFF.